The next 16 T cell receptor beta chains were all read from a single sample in a study of OX40 agonist ivuxolimab in advanced cancers. Sequenced by immunoSEQ multiplex PCR; TCRdb stores in-frame clones only, minus some. Of about 11,000 clones in the sample, around nine tenths were seen once. Specimen: CD4+ or CD8+ T cells sorted from blood, collected in a trial of the OX40 agonist ivuxolimab. Receptors originate from an adult with an advanced solid tumor such as melanoma, head and neck, liver or kidney cancer.

V gene TRBV19 combines with J gene TRBJ2-7; either TRBD1 or TRBD2 may fit D (6 bases each). The CDR3 has 15 amino acids. From germline, CDR1 is LNHDA and CDR2 SQIVND (reference sequence). With 3 bases removed from V and 2 bases from J, the gap between germline ends came to 14 bases. The CDR3 region has the DNA TGTGCCAGTAGTATTGGGGGGCACCTCACCTACGAGCAGTACTTC. Translating it yields CASSIGGHLTYEQYF.

V usage is TRBV7-9 and J usage is TRBJ2-5, with 10 bases fitting TRBD1. This CDR3 region has 15 residues. The trim removed 4 bases at V and 3 bases at J, leaving 5 bases unmatched. Germline CDR1 is SEHNR and CDR2 is FQNEAQ (reference sequence). The CDR3 spells CASSSSGTGEETQYF. CDR3 in DNA: TGTGCCAGCAGCTCTTCCGGGACAGGGGAAGAGACCCAGTACTTC. Looking up the rest from reference TRBV7-9 and TRBJ2-5 gives the full variable domain: DTGVSQNPRHKITKRGQNVTFRCDPISEHNRLYWYRQTLGQGPEFLTYFQNEAQLEKSRLLSDRFSAERPKGSFSTLEIQRTEQGDSAMYLCASSSSGTGEETQYFGPGTRLLVL.

The chain uses TRBV7-9 and TRBJ2-7; no firm D call. V shed 5 bases and J shed 6 bases, with 11 bases lying between them. The CDR3 sequence is 12 residues long. CDR1 is SEHNR and CDR2 is FQNEAQ in the germline V gene (reference sequence). CDR3 coding DNA: TGTGCCAGCAGCACCAGGTCGGGCGAGCAGTACTTC. Translation gives CASSTRSGEQYF.

The chain couples TRBV10-1 to TRBJ2-3; 7 bases align to TRBD2. The CDR3 consists of 15 residues. CDR1 and CDR2 from the germline V gene are WNHNN and SYGVQD (reference sequence). V gave up 7 bases and J gave up 2 bases; unmatched junction bases: 9. The DNA of the CDR3 is TGCGCCAGCAAAACCGGGACTATCCCCACAGATACGCAGTATTTT. It is translated as CASKTGTIPTDTQYF.

The rearrangement links TRBV28 to TRBJ1-2, with D uncertain. The CDR3 spans 14 residues. V was cut by 3 bases and J by 4 bases, with 12 bases left in between. Germline V gene sequence: CDR1 MDHEN, CDR2 SYDVKM. This chain's CDR3 is CASSLVRSLYGYTF. The DNA of the CDR3 is TGTGCCAGCAGTTTGGTTCGCAGCCTCTATGGCTACACCTTC.

V usage is TRBV28 and J usage is TRBJ1-6; no definite D call. Germline lookup yields CDR1 MDHEN and CDR2 SYDVKM. Trimming left V 3 bases short and J 0 bases short, with 9 bases between. The CDR3 totals 16 residues. CDR3: CASSFSPSSYNSPLHF. The CDR3 nucleotides read TGTGCCAGCAGTTTTAGTCCCAGCTCCTATAATTCACCCCTCCACTTT.

The sample holds a few counts of this clone. The chain is built from TRBV9 and TRBJ1-2, with no clear D. The CDR3 has 14 amino acids. In germline, CDR1 is SGDLS, CDR2 YYNGEE. Deletions cut 6 bases from V and 1 base from J, with 13 bases between. The CDR3 sequence: CASTPGKINYGYTF. CDR3 sequence (DNA): TGTGCCAGCACCCCCGGCAAGATTAACTATGGCTACACCTTC.

This chain links TRBV5-8 with TRBJ1-5; tentatively, D is TRBD1 (5 bases). V gave up 3 bases and J gave up 0 bases, with 10 bases separating them. CDR1 is SGHTS and CDR2 is YDEGEE in the germline V gene. This CDR3 is built from 15 residues. The CDR3 sequence: CASSSLDSSNQPQHF. CDR3 nucleotide sequence: TGTGCCAGCAGCTCGCTAGACAGTAGCAATCAGCCCCAGCATTTT.

The CDR3 bases are TGTGCCTGGAGAATAGGGAACACTGAAGCTTTCTTT. Translated: CAWRIGNTEAFF. The chain uses TRBV30 and TRBJ1-1; D ambiguous. Germline CDR1 is GTSNPN and CDR2 is SVGIG (reference sequence). The CDR3 is made up of 12 amino acids. V lost 3 bases and J 1 base, leaving 6 bases between the germline ends. Full variable domain (rest looked up from reference TRBV30 and TRBJ1-1): SQTIHQWPATLVQPVGSPLSLECTVEGTSNPNLYWYRQAAGRGLQLLFYSVGIGQISSEVPQNLSASRPQDRQFILSSKKLLLSDSGFYLCAWRIGNTEAFFGQGTRLTVV.

This chain uses TRBV5-1 with TRBJ2-3; D is unclear. V dropped 4 bases and J dropped 5 bases, with 11 bases sitting between them. The CDR3 loop spans 13 amino acids. Germline CDR1 is SGHRS and CDR2 is YFSETQ. CDR3 sequence reads: CASSPREKDTQYF. The CDR3 nucleotides are TGCGCCAGCAGCCCACGAGAGAAAGATACGCAGTATTTT.

The chain uses TRBV7-3 and TRBJ2-2; D remains ambiguous. Trimming pared 6 bases from V and 4 bases from J, leaving 9 bases between. The CDR3 covers 13 residues. Germline values: CDR1 SGHTA, CDR2 FQGTGA. The CDR3 protein is CASSSDTTGELFF. As DNA, the CDR3 is TGTGCCAGCAGTTCCGACACCACCGGGGAGCTGTTTTTT.

The chain uses TRBV5-6 and TRBJ2-1; perhaps D is TRBD1 or TRBD2 (5 bases each). Germline CDR1 and CDR2: SGHDT and YYEEEE. The V end lost 0 bases, the J end lost 2 bases, and 9 bases lay between the germline ends. This CDR3 has 15 residues. The CDR3 bases are TGTGCCAGCAGCTTGGTCGAGGGACCCTACAATGAGCAGTTCTTC. As protein: CASSLVEGPYNEQFF.

V gene TRBV9 combines with J gene TRBJ2-2; D may match TRBD1 or TRBD2 (7 bases each). CDR3 size: 16 residues. V lost 4 bases, J lost 4 bases, and 17 bases lay in between. From germline, CDR1 is SGDLS and CDR2 YYNGEE. CDR3 bases: TGTGCCAGCAGCCCTCAAGCGGGACAGCTCACCGGGGAGCTGTTTTTT. Translating gives CASSPQAGQLTGELFF.

The chain uses TRBV28 and TRBJ2-7, with 9 nucleotides matching TRBD2. The ends lost 3 bases at V and 2 bases at J; junction bases unmatched: 5. Germline lookup yields CDR1 MDHEN and CDR2 SYDVKM. The length of the CDR3 is 15 residues. The CDR3 DNA follows: TGTGCCAGCAGTTTTTCTAGCGGGACCCCCTACGAGCAGTACTTC. Amino acids: CASSFSSGTPYEQYF.

The chain recombines TRBV4-1 with TRBJ2-7; 10 bases line up with TRBD2. This CDR3 region has 14 residues. Trimming cost V 4 bases and J 4 bases; bases outside gene matches: 4. CDR1 MGHRA and CDR2 YSYEKL come from the germline V gene. The CDR3 bases are TGCGCCAGCAGCCTACCGGGACTAGCGTACGAGCAGTACTTC. It yields the protein CASSLPGLAYEQYF.

V gene TRBV4-1 combines with J gene TRBJ1-1; 9 bases map to TRBD1. This CDR3 is 16 amino acids long. CDR1 is MGHRA, CDR2 YSYEKL, per germline. Trimming cost V 2 bases and J 6 bases; bases outside gene matches: 10. The CDR3 DNA reads TGCGCCAGCAGCCAATATTCCGGGACAGGGCGGGCTGAAGCTTTCTTT. Translation gives CASSQYSGTGRAEAFF.